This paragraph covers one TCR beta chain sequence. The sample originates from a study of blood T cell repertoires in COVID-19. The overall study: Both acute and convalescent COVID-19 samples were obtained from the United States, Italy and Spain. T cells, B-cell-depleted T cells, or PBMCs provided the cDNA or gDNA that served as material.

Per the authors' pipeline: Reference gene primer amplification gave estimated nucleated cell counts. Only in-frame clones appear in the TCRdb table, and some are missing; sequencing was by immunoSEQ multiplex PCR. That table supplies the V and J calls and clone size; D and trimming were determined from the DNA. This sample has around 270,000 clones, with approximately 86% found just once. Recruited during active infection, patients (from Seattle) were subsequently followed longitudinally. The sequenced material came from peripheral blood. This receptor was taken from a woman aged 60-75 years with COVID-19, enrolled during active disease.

Written as DNA, the CDR3 is TGTGCCAGCAGTGATTTTCTCGGGGCCCAGTACTTC. It yields the protein CASSDFLGAQYF. The V gene is TRBV25-1, the J gene TRBJ2-5; weak D call: TRBD2 (5 bases). CDR1 is MGHDK, CDR2 SYGVNS, per germline. The CDR3 covers 12 residues. The V gene lost 3 bases and the J gene lost 9 bases, with 11 bases spanning the gap.